Listed below are T cell receptor beta chains from one sample, sequenced in a study of blood T cells in healthy people across ages. TCRdb processed the 5' RACE reads anew with MiXCR; each CDR3 protein has one entry. The sample includes about 1.8 million distinct CDR3 sequences, around half of them seen just once. The sequenced sample consisted of blood. All receptors come from a woman aged 40 to 55 in good health. Each CDR3 is given with its conserved first and last residue. Fields, in order: J gene, D gene, V gene, CDR3 length, clone size, CDR3 DNA, CDR3 protein. A D gene is named only where the DNA matches it firmly. Clone size is given for some rows only: seen once, a few or many times, or a class if the clone is expanded.

j_call: TRBJ1-2
d_call: -
v_call: TRBV4-2
cdr3_length: 14
clone_size: few
cdr3_nt: TGTGCCAGCAGCCAAGAGCGGCAGAACTATGGCTACACCTTC
cdr3_aa: CASSQERQNYGYTF

j_call: TRBJ2-6
d_call: TRBD1
v_call: TRBV12-3/TRBV12-4
cdr3_length: 19
clone_size: -
cdr3_nt: TGTGCCAGCAGTTTCTTCGGGAGCAGGGGGCCTTCTGGGGCCAACGTCCTGACTTTC
cdr3_aa: CASSFFGSRGPSGANVLTF

j_call: TRBJ1-6
d_call: -
v_call: TRBV6-5
cdr3_length: 14
clone_size: -
cdr3_nt: TGTGCCAGCAGTGACTCGGACAGCAATTCACCCCTCCACTTT
cdr3_aa: CASSDSDSNSPLHF

j_call: TRBJ2-1
d_call: -
v_call: TRBV6-2/TRBV6-3
cdr3_length: 15
clone_size: -
cdr3_nt: TGTGCCAGCAGTTTTGGGGGCAGGGTGTTTAATGAGCAGTTCTTC
cdr3_aa: CASSFGGRVFNEQFF

j_call: TRBJ2-5
d_call: -
v_call: TRBV7-7
cdr3_length: 15
clone_size: -
cdr3_nt: TGTGCTAGCAGCCCAGGGCTGCTGCGGGCGGAGACCCAGTACTTC
cdr3_aa: CASSPGLLRAETQYF

j_call: TRBJ1-2
d_call: TRBD1
v_call: TRBV6-5
cdr3_length: 16
clone_size: -
cdr3_nt: TGTGCCAGCTCTTGGGGCAGGGGGCTCCTTAACTATGGCTACACCTTC
cdr3_aa: CASSWGRGLLNYGYTF

j_call: TRBJ2-5
d_call: TRBD2
v_call: TRBV5-1
cdr3_length: 15
clone_size: few
cdr3_nt: TGCGCCAGCAGCCCAACAGCGGGGAACATTGGGACCCAGTACTTC
cdr3_aa: CASSPTAGNIGTQYF

j_call: TRBJ1-6
d_call: -
v_call: TRBV21-1
cdr3_length: 15
clone_size: -
cdr3_nt: TGTGCCAGCAGCTTCCGTCGTCCCGCAAATTCACCCCTCCACTTT
cdr3_aa: CASSFRRPANSPLHF

j_call: TRBJ1-6
d_call: TRBD1
v_call: TRBV5-6
cdr3_length: 16
clone_size: -
cdr3_nt: TGTGCCAGCAGCCAGGACAGGGGGGCCTATAATTCACCCCTCCACTTT
cdr3_aa: CASSQDRGAYNSPLHF

j_call: TRBJ2-7
d_call: -
v_call: TRBV5-1
cdr3_length: 15
clone_size: few
cdr3_nt: TGCGCCAGCAGCTTGTCTCCAGGGCCCACCTACGAGCAGTACTTC
cdr3_aa: CASSLSPGPTYEQYF

j_call: TRBJ2-3
d_call: TRBD2
v_call: TRBV20-1
cdr3_length: 15
clone_size: -
cdr3_nt: TGCAGTGCTACCTTAGCGGGGCGGATCACAGATACGCAGTATTTT
cdr3_aa: CSATLAGRITDTQYF

j_call: TRBJ1-1
d_call: -
v_call: TRBV3-1
cdr3_length: 14
clone_size: once
cdr3_nt: TGTGCCAGCAGCCATAGGACGGAGAACACTGAAGCTTTCTTT
cdr3_aa: CASSHRTENTEAFF

j_call: TRBJ2-3
d_call: -
v_call: TRBV5-1
cdr3_length: 16
clone_size: -
cdr3_nt: TGCGCCAGCAGCTTGAGGACTGCCGGTGGCACAGATACGCAGTATTTT
cdr3_aa: CASSLRTAGGTDTQYF

j_call: TRBJ2-5
d_call: TRBD2
v_call: TRBV10-3
cdr3_length: 16
clone_size: few
cdr3_nt: TGTGCCATCAGTGACCAGAAGCGGGGGGCGCAAGAGACCCAGTACTTC
cdr3_aa: CAISDQKRGAQETQYF

j_call: TRBJ2-1
d_call: TRBD2
v_call: TRBV5-5
cdr3_length: 17
clone_size: -
cdr3_nt: TGTGCCAGCAGCTTGCCCTTGACTAGCGGGGGGGACAATGAGCAGTTCTTC
cdr3_aa: CASSLPLTSGGDNEQFF

j_call: TRBJ2-1
d_call: TRBD2
v_call: TRBV20-1
cdr3_length: 16
clone_size: -
cdr3_nt: TGCAGTGCCGGGAGGCCTAGCGGGGGCCCCTACAATGAGCAGTTCTTC
cdr3_aa: CSAGRPSGGPYNEQFF

j_call: TRBJ1-1
d_call: -
v_call: TRBV13
cdr3_length: 15
clone_size: -
cdr3_nt: TGTGCCAGCAGCACCCGGACCGGAATGAACACTGAAGCTTTCTTT
cdr3_aa: CASSTRTGMNTEAFF

j_call: TRBJ2-7
d_call: -
v_call: TRBV2
cdr3_length: 15
clone_size: -
cdr3_nt: TGTGCCAGCAGTGTTCTCAGCGATGGGGACTACGAGCAGTACTTC
cdr3_aa: CASSVLSDGDYEQYF

j_call: TRBJ2-7
d_call: -
v_call: TRBV5-1
cdr3_length: 15
clone_size: few
cdr3_nt: TGCGCCAGCAGCTTCGACGGCAGGTCCTCCTACGAGCAGTACTTC
cdr3_aa: CASSFDGRSSYEQYF

j_call: TRBJ2-7
d_call: TRBD2
v_call: TRBV11-1
cdr3_length: 15
clone_size: -
cdr3_nt: TGTGCCAGCAGCTTAAGGGCTAGCGGCTGGTACGAGCAGTACTTC
cdr3_aa: CASSLRASGWYEQYF

j_call: TRBJ2-5
d_call: -
v_call: TRBV11-1
cdr3_length: 15
clone_size: -
cdr3_nt: TGTGCCAGCAGCCACGGGATTGAGGGGAAGGAGACCCAGTACTTC
cdr3_aa: CASSHGIEGKETQYF

j_call: TRBJ2-7
d_call: -
v_call: TRBV19
cdr3_length: 14
clone_size: few
cdr3_nt: TGTGCCAGTAGTCCCCGGCAGAGGACCTACGAGCAGTACTTC
cdr3_aa: CASSPRQRTYEQYF

j_call: TRBJ2-1
d_call: -
v_call: TRBV7-2
cdr3_length: 12
clone_size: -
cdr3_nt: TGTGCCAGCAGCAACTACAACAATGAGCAGTTCTTC
cdr3_aa: CASSNYNNEQFF

j_call: TRBJ2-7
d_call: -
v_call: TRBV29-1
cdr3_length: 15
clone_size: -
cdr3_nt: TGCAGCGTTGAATCGGAGACGGGGTTATCCTACGAGCAGTACTTC
cdr3_aa: CSVESETGLSYEQYF

j_call: TRBJ1-2
d_call: -
v_call: TRBV5-1
cdr3_length: 14
clone_size: once
cdr3_nt: TGCGCCAGCAGGACGACAGTAACCAACTATGGCTACACCTTC
cdr3_aa: CASRTTVTNYGYTF

j_call: TRBJ1-4
d_call: -
v_call: TRBV3-1
cdr3_length: 14
clone_size: -
cdr3_nt: TGTGCCAGCAGCCAGAACCGCAATAATGAAAAACTGTTTTTT
cdr3_aa: CASSQNRNNEKLFF

j_call: TRBJ2-7
d_call: -
v_call: TRBV20-1
cdr3_length: 15
clone_size: -
cdr3_nt: TGCAGTGCACTCCATCAGGGCTTAAGCTCCTACGAGCAGTACTTC
cdr3_aa: CSALHQGLSSYEQYF

j_call: TRBJ1-6
d_call: -
v_call: TRBV2
cdr3_length: 15
clone_size: -
cdr3_nt: TGTGCCAGCACCGAACGAGTGAACAGGGATTCACCCCTCCACTTT
cdr3_aa: CASTERVNRDSPLHF

j_call: TRBJ2-1
d_call: TRBD2
v_call: TRBV4-2
cdr3_length: 16
clone_size: few
cdr3_nt: TGTGCCAGCAGCCAAGGAGGTAGCGGGGGGCCAAATGAGCAGTTCTTC
cdr3_aa: CASSQGGSGGPNEQFF

j_call: TRBJ1-2
d_call: TRBD1
v_call: TRBV29-1
cdr3_length: 15
clone_size: -
cdr3_nt: TGCAGCGTTGAAGGGGGCCCGACAGGGATAGGTGGCTACACCTTC
cdr3_aa: CSVEGGPTGIGGYTF

j_call: TRBJ2-5
d_call: TRBD2
v_call: TRBV20-1
cdr3_length: 16
clone_size: -
cdr3_nt: TGCAGTGCTTCTTGGGAGCGGTCCCAGGGAGGGGAGACCCAGTACTTC
cdr3_aa: CSASWERSQGGETQYF

j_call: TRBJ2-7
d_call: -
v_call: TRBV6-2/TRBV6-3
cdr3_length: 14
clone_size: -
cdr3_nt: TGTGCCAGCAGGGAGACACCGGCAGACTACGAGCAGTACTTC
cdr3_aa: CASRETPADYEQYF

j_call: TRBJ2-7
d_call: -
v_call: TRBV2
cdr3_length: 12
clone_size: -
cdr3_nt: TGTGCCAGCAATAGGGCAGCTTACGAGCAGTACTTC
cdr3_aa: CASNRAAYEQYF

j_call: TRBJ2-7
d_call: TRBD1
v_call: TRBV20-1
cdr3_length: 12
clone_size: -
cdr3_nt: TGCAGTGCTATTCAGGGGGCCAATGAGCAGTACTTC
cdr3_aa: CSAIQGANEQYF

j_call: TRBJ2-4
d_call: -
v_call: TRBV10-3
cdr3_length: 13
clone_size: few
cdr3_nt: TGTGCCACCACGGGGGGCAGTTTCGACATTCAGTACTTC
cdr3_aa: CATTGGSFDIQYF

j_call: TRBJ1-2
d_call: TRBD1
v_call: TRBV28
cdr3_length: 15
clone_size: once
cdr3_nt: TGTGCCAGCAGTCCCTTGACAGGGAGGATCTATGGCTACACCTTC
cdr3_aa: CASSPLTGRIYGYTF

j_call: TRBJ2-7
d_call: TRBD2
v_call: TRBV19
cdr3_length: 16
clone_size: -
cdr3_nt: TGTGCCAGTAGTATAGACGGTAGCGGGGTCCCCTACGAGCAGTACTTC
cdr3_aa: CASSIDGSGVPYEQYF

j_call: TRBJ1-2
d_call: -
v_call: TRBV7-2
cdr3_length: 14
clone_size: few
cdr3_nt: TGTGCCAGCAGCCCAGCTCAGGGTCGCTATGGCTACACCTTC
cdr3_aa: CASSPAQGRYGYTF

j_call: TRBJ2-3
d_call: -
v_call: TRBV24-1
cdr3_length: 15
clone_size: few
cdr3_nt: TGTGCCACCAGTGCTGGGACTTGGGGCACAGATACGCAGTATTTT
cdr3_aa: CATSAGTWGTDTQYF

j_call: TRBJ2-7
d_call: TRBD2
v_call: TRBV20-1
cdr3_length: 14
clone_size: -
cdr3_nt: TGCAGTGCTAGTAGTAGCGGGGGAGTCTACGAGCAGTACTTC
cdr3_aa: CSASSSGGVYEQYF

j_call: TRBJ2-3
d_call: TRBD2
v_call: TRBV4-1
cdr3_length: 15
clone_size: -
cdr3_nt: TGCGCCAGCAGCCAAGGACTAGCGGGGGGTTCAACGCAGTATTTT
cdr3_aa: CASSQGLAGGSTQYF

j_call: TRBJ2-1
d_call: -
v_call: TRBV15
cdr3_length: 14
clone_size: -
cdr3_nt: TGTGCCACCAGCAGAGATCTCCTGGGGAATGAGCAGTTCTTC
cdr3_aa: CATSRDLLGNEQFF

j_call: TRBJ2-5
d_call: TRBD1
v_call: TRBV4-3
cdr3_length: 16
clone_size: -
cdr3_nt: TGCGCCAGCAGCCAATTTACAGGGGGCCCACGAGAGACCCAGTACTTC
cdr3_aa: CASSQFTGGPRETQYF

j_call: TRBJ2-1
d_call: TRBD2
v_call: TRBV7-2
cdr3_length: 17
clone_size: -
cdr3_nt: TGTGCCAGCAGCTTACGAGTAGTAGGGGTGGGGGGGAATGAGCAGTTCTTC
cdr3_aa: CASSLRVVGVGGNEQFF

j_call: TRBJ2-3
d_call: TRBD2
v_call: TRBV4-3
cdr3_length: 17
clone_size: -
cdr3_nt: TGCGCCAGCAGCCAAGATAGGACTAGCGGGGGCTCAGATACGCAGTATTTT
cdr3_aa: CASSQDRTSGGSDTQYF

j_call: TRBJ1-6
d_call: -
v_call: TRBV6-2/TRBV6-3
cdr3_length: 15
clone_size: -
cdr3_nt: TGTGCCAGCATCCAACCGGGCCCGGCACTCTCACCCCTCCACTTT
cdr3_aa: CASIQPGPALSPLHF

j_call: TRBJ2-1
d_call: -
v_call: TRBV20-1
cdr3_length: 13
clone_size: -
cdr3_nt: TGCAGTGCCGGGCCCCCCTCCTACAATGAGCAGTTCTTC
cdr3_aa: CSAGPPSYNEQFF

j_call: TRBJ2-1
d_call: TRBD1
v_call: TRBV7-2
cdr3_length: 16
clone_size: -
cdr3_nt: TGTGCCAGCAGCCTCAGGACAGGGACGAAGGACAATGAGCAGTTCTTC
cdr3_aa: CASSLRTGTKDNEQFF

j_call: TRBJ2-3
d_call: -
v_call: TRBV29-1
cdr3_length: 15
clone_size: -
cdr3_nt: TGCAGCGTTGAATCTACAGACGAAGGCGCAGATACGCAGTATTTT
cdr3_aa: CSVESTDEGADTQYF

j_call: TRBJ1-1
d_call: -
v_call: TRBV7-2
cdr3_length: 14
clone_size: -
cdr3_nt: TGTGCCAGCAGCTTAGCGGTAAGGGGCGCTGAAGCTTTCTTT
cdr3_aa: CASSLAVRGAEAFF

j_call: TRBJ1-4
d_call: -
v_call: TRBV12-3/TRBV12-4
cdr3_length: 14
clone_size: -
cdr3_nt: TGTGCCAGCAGATTAAGCGCTACTAATGAAAAACTGTTTTTT
cdr3_aa: CASRLSATNEKLFF

j_call: TRBJ2-6
d_call: TRBD1
v_call: TRBV5-1
cdr3_length: 19
clone_size: -
cdr3_nt: TGCGCCAGCAGCTTGTGGGCGACAGGGGGAAGCTCTGGGGCCAACGTCCTGACTTTC
cdr3_aa: CASSLWATGGSSGANVLTF

j_call: TRBJ2-3
d_call: TRBD2
v_call: TRBV4-2
cdr3_length: 17
clone_size: once
cdr3_nt: TGTGCCAGCAGCGGAAGGCTAGCGGGGTTCATTGGAGATACGCAGTATTTT
cdr3_aa: CASSGRLAGFIGDTQYF

j_call: TRBJ2-7
d_call: -
v_call: TRBV20-1
cdr3_length: 14
clone_size: once
cdr3_nt: TGCAGTGCTAGAGATGTGAGTTGGGGATACGAGCAGTACTTC
cdr3_aa: CSARDVSWGYEQYF

j_call: TRBJ1-2
d_call: TRBD1
v_call: TRBV12-3/TRBV12-4
cdr3_length: 15
clone_size: -
cdr3_nt: TGTGCCAGCAGTTCCCGGGACAGTAATTTCTATGGCTACACCTTC
cdr3_aa: CASSSRDSNFYGYTF

j_call: TRBJ2-7
d_call: -
v_call: TRBV6-1
cdr3_length: 15
clone_size: -
cdr3_nt: TGTGCCAGCAGTGAAATAACCACAATCTACAATGAGCAGTACTTC
cdr3_aa: CASSEITTIYNEQYF

j_call: TRBJ2-1
d_call: -
v_call: TRBV7-2
cdr3_length: 16
clone_size: -
cdr3_nt: TGTGCCAGCAGCTTTTGGCAGGGGCGACCCTACAATGAGCAGTTCTTC
cdr3_aa: CASSFWQGRPYNEQFF